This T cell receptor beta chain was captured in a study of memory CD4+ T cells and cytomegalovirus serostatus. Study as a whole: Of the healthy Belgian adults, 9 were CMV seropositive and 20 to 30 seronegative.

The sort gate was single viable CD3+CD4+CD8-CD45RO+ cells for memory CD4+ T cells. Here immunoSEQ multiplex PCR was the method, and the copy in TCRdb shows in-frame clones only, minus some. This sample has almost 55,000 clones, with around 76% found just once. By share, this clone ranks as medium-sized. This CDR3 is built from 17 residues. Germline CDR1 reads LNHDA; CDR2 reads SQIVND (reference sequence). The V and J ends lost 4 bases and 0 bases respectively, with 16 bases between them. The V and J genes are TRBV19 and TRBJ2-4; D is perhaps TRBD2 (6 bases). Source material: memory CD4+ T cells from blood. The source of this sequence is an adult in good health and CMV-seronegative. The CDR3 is CASSRLGHLKAKNIQYF. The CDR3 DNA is TGTGCCAGTAGTAGACTAGGACATCTAAAAGCCAAAAACATTCAGTACTTC.